This T cell receptor (beta chain) originates from a study of cytomegalovirus exposure and HLA in healthy donors. Study conclusions and caveats: Testing in vitro showed a few CMV-associated chains specific for CMV antigens.

As for this clone: Its target is not known.

The CDR3 runs to 13 residues. Germline assignment: CDR1 SGHDT and CDR2 YYEEEE. Trimming left V 4 bases short and J 3 bases short, with 11 bases between. Generated by immunoSEQ multiplex PCR, the TCRdb table keeps only in-frame clones and is missing some. The table includes about 340,000 clones, around 86% detected once. The V and J genes are TRBV5-6 and TRBJ2-7; no reliable D call. Sequencing was carried out using PBMCs. The receptor was derived from a woman aged 18 to 35 in good health and CMV-seronegative. CDR3 region: CASSPGNSYEQYF. CDR3 sequence (DNA): TGTGCCAGCAGCCCCGGAAACAGCTACGAGCAGTACTTC.